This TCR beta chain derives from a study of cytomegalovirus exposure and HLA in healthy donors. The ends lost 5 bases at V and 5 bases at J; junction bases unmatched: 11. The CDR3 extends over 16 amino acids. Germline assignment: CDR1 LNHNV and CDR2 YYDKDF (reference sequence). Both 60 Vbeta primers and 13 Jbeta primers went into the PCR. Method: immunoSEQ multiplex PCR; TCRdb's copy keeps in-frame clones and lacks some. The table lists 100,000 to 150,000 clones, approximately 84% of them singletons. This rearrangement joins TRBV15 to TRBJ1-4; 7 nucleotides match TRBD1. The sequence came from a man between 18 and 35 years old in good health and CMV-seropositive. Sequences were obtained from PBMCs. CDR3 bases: TGTGCCACCAGCGGAAGGGGACAGAGCCGAAATGAAAAACTGTTTTTT. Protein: CATSGRGQSRNEKLFF.